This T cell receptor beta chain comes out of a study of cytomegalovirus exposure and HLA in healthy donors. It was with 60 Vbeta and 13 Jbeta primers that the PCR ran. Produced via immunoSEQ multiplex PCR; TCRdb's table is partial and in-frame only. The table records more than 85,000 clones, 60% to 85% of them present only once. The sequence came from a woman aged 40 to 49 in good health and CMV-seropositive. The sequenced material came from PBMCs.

The CDR3 DNA sequence: TGTGCCACCAGCTCCAGGACTAGCGCAGACCTCAGCACAGATACGCAGTATTTT. This codes for CATSSRTSADLSTDTQYF. The chain couples TRBV15 to TRBJ2-3, with 9 nucleotides matching TRBD2. V gave up 5 bases and J gave up 0 bases; unmatched junction bases: 12. Germline V lookup: CDR1 LNHNV, CDR2 YYDKDF (reference sequence). The CDR3 length is 18 residues.